These 7 T cell receptor beta chains originate from one sample sequenced in a study of blood T cell repertoires in COVID-19. Clones were sequenced by immunoSEQ multiplex PCR, and TCRdb holds only the in-frame ones, with some missing. The profile covers 130,000 to 150,000 clones, with about nine tenths appearing a single time and 0.9% to 0.95% taken by the ten largest. Sequences were obtained from peripheral blood. The receptor set was obtained from a woman aged 45-65 years with acute or convalescent COVID-19.

A word on this clone: Other DNA sequences of this sample code for an identical CDR3. The J gene is TRBJ1-2, the V gene TRBV30; D gene ambiguous. The CDR3 loop spans 12 amino acids. V gave up 4 bases and J gave up 1 base, with 7 bases separating them. Germline loops: CDR1 GTSNPN, CDR2 SVGIG (reference sequence). Here the CDR3 reads CAWNPGNYGYTF. DNA of the CDR3: TGTGCCTGGAACCCCGGTAACTATGGCTACACCTTC. The whole variable domain, remainder taken from reference TRBV30 and TRBJ1-2, is SQTIHQWPATLVQPVGSPLSLECTVEGTSNPNLYWYRQAAGRGLQLLFYSVGIGQISSEVPQNLSASRPQDRQFILSSKKLLLSDSGFYLCAWNPGNYGYTFGSGTRLTVV.

The chain has TRBV19 and TRBJ1-2, with TRBD1 matching over 10 bases. Germline V gene sequence: CDR1 LNHDA, CDR2 SQIVND (reference sequence). CDR3 length equals 13 residues. V gave up 7 bases and J gave up 3 bases; unmatched junction bases: 2. This CDR3 reads CASKGTGDYGYTF. In DNA form, the CDR3 reads TGTGCCAGTAAAGGGACAGGGGACTATGGCTACACCTTC.

The rearrangement links TRBV29-1 to TRBJ2-1, with TRBD2 matching over 12 bases. The germline CDR1 and CDR2 sequences are SQVTM and ANQGSEA. V lost 3 bases, J lost 12 bases, and 6 bases stayed unmatched. The length of the CDR3 is 13 residues. The chain's CDR3 is CSVDLAGGPRQFF. The CDR3 coding sequence is TGCAGCGTTGACCTAGCGGGAGGGCCTCGGCAGTTCTTC.

The genes are TRBV7-9 and TRBJ1-4; D remains ambiguous. The CDR3 runs to 12 residues. V lost 5 bases, J lost 8 bases, and 9 bases lay in between. CDR1 and CDR2 (germline): SEHNR, FQNEAQ (reference sequence). The CDR3: CASSRSGEKLFF. The DNA of the CDR3 is TGTGCCAGCAGCCGTTCAGGCGAAAAACTGTTTTTT.

As DNA, the CDR3 is TGTGCCAGCAGTGAAGCAGGAGGTGGCTATGGCTACACCTTC. Translated, it gives CASSEAGGGYGYTF. The chain recombines TRBV2 with TRBJ1-2; D unresolved. Germline loops: CDR1 SNHLY, CDR2 FYNNEI. The CDR3 totals 14 residues. V was cut by 0 bases and J by 4 bases, with 9 bases left in between.

In its sample, this clone was seen a few times. The chain couples TRBV6-5 to TRBJ1-2, with 9 positions matching TRBD1. V gave up 7 bases and J gave up 4 bases; unmatched junction bases: 7. CDR3 length equals 14 residues. Germline-derived CDR1 and CDR2 are MNHEY and SVGAGI. The CDR3 region has the DNA TGTGCCAGCAACGGACAGGGGATCGGCTATGGCTACACCTTC. This sequence encodes CASNGQGIGYGYTF.

This clone was seen a single time. V is TRBV9 and J is TRBJ2-1; D gene unclear. This CDR3 has 13 amino acids. Germline values: CDR1 SGDLS, CDR2 YYNGEE. V was cut by 1 base and J by 6 bases, with 8 bases left in between. The CDR3 protein is CASSVSVRNEQFF. The CDR3 coding sequence is TGTGCCAGCAGCGTATCAGTTCGCAATGAGCAGTTCTTC.